Listed here is a single TCR beta chain. What it binds is unknown. The read stops 3 residues short of the end of the CDR3; the missing end is completed from the germline J gene. The length of the CDR3 is 15 residues. CDR1 and CDR2 from the germline V gene are LNHDA and SQIVND (reference sequence). This record comes from a study of T cells in women clearing cervical HPV infection. For the study at large: For cases, blood was sampled a median around 150 days after lesion detection, interquartile range about 80 to 220 days.

Findings of the study overall: Controls had more TRBV6-7 (0.16%) than cases (about 0.11%). CIN3+ cases had significantly higher TCR repertoire richness than controls, but evenness did not differ.

Profiling relied on immunoSEQ multiplex PCR, and the TCRdb table lists in-frame clones only, not all of them. The sample table sets out 15,000 to 20,000 clones. The sequenced sample consisted of blood buffy coat. The origin of this receptor is a woman aged 18 to 75 with a cervical HPV16 infection that either progressed to CIN3+ or cleared (not recorded which). The V and J genes are TRBV19 and TRBJ1-4; 9 bases match TRBD1. The CDR3 reads CASSMGQGEGSPLFF. Incomplete CDR3 DNA: TGTGCCAGTAGTATGGGACAGGGTGAGGGTTCACCA.